This T cell receptor (beta chain) was recorded in a study of beta chain features in type 1 diabetes. Expressed TCRB transcripts were sequenced, since all the RNA that had been isolated was reverse transcribed. Using immunoSEQ multiplex PCR, the repertoire was profiled, and TCRdb retains in-frame clones only, with some absent. In the table there are about 290,000 clones, approximately 8% of which are singletons. The CDR3 totals 16 residues. V was cut by 5 bases and J by 2 bases, with 17 bases left in between. Germline CDR1 is SEHNR and CDR2 is FQNEAQ (reference sequence). The receptor was isolated from a woman under 30 in good health. The chain joins TRBV7-9 to TRBJ2-3; D is possibly TRBD1 or TRBD2 (6 bases each). What was sequenced was central memory CD4+ T cells from blood. CDR3 sequence reads: CASSLSGGQYTDTQYF. CDR3 DNA: TGTGCCAGCAGCCTTTCCGGGGGCCAATACACAGATACGCAGTATTTT. The full variable domain, its missing parts supplied by reference TRBV7-9 and TRBJ2-3, is DTGVSQNPRHKITKRGQNVTFRCDPISEHNRLYWYRQTLGQGPEFLTYFQNEAQLEKSRLLSDRFSAERPKGSFSTLEIQRTEQGDSAMYLCASSLSGGQYTDTQYFGPGTRLTVL.